Listed below are T cell receptor beta chains from one sample, sequenced in a study of blood T cells in healthy people across ages. TCRdb recomputed calls from the 5' RACE reads with MiXCR, one row per CDR3 protein. The sample has 1.2 million to 1.5 million distinct CDR3 sequences, 40% to 50% seen once. Sample: blood. The receptors originated from a woman under 30 in good health. The CDR3 runs from the conserved cysteine through the conserved F or W. The D gene is left open where the match is weak. Not all rows give a size; the values are once, few, many and, for expanded clones, a class.

v_gene: TRBV6-5; j_gene: TRBJ1-6; len: 15; d_gene: NA; abundance: NA; CDR3nt: TGTGCCAGCAGTTACTCGGACAGCTCGGGTTCTCCCCTCCACTTT; CDR3aa: CASSYSDSSGSPLHF
v_gene: TRBV7-2; j_gene: TRBJ1-2; len: 13; d_gene: NA; abundance: NA; CDR3nt: TGTGCCAGCAGCTTAGGAGGGGTAGGGGACTACACCTTC; CDR3aa: CASSLGGVGDYTF
v_gene: TRBV5-5; j_gene: TRBJ2-7; len: 14; d_gene: NA; abundance: NA; CDR3nt: TGTGCCAGCAGCTTCCGGGACATCTCCTACGAGCAGTACTTC; CDR3aa: CASSFRDISYEQYF
v_gene: TRBV5-1; j_gene: TRBJ1-1; len: 18; d_gene: TRBD1; abundance: NA; CDR3nt: TGCGCCAGCAGCCTTACCGCCGGGACAGGGGCCGCGAACACTGAAGCTTTCTTT; CDR3aa: CASSLTAGTGAANTEAFF
v_gene: TRBV9; j_gene: TRBJ2-3; len: 15; d_gene: NA; abundance: NA; CDR3nt: TGTGCCAGCGGGAGGAATACGGACAGCACAGATACGCAGTATTTT; CDR3aa: CASGRNTDSTDTQYF
v_gene: TRBV4-1; j_gene: TRBJ2-3; len: 16; d_gene: TRBD2; abundance: NA; CDR3nt: TGCGCCAGCAGCCAAGAATGGCGGGGGGTGGAAGATACGCAGTATTTT; CDR3aa: CASSQEWRGVEDTQYF
v_gene: TRBV20-1; j_gene: TRBJ2-3; len: 15; d_gene: TRBD2; abundance: NA; CDR3nt: TGCAGTGCTATCGAGCGGGAGGTAGGAGGAGATACGCAGTATTTT; CDR3aa: CSAIEREVGGDTQYF
v_gene: TRBV20-1; j_gene: TRBJ2-1; len: 19; d_gene: TRBD2; abundance: NA; CDR3nt: TGCAGTGCTCCCAGAGGGAGTTGGACTAGCGGGGTTCTCTACAATGAGCAGTTCTTC; CDR3aa: CSAPRGSWTSGVLYNEQFF
v_gene: TRBV20-1; j_gene: TRBJ1-1; len: 15; d_gene: TRBD1; abundance: NA; CDR3nt: TGCAGTGTCGGGACAGTACAATCTATGAACACTGAAGCTTTCTTT; CDR3aa: CSVGTVQSMNTEAFF
v_gene: TRBV12-3/TRBV12-4; j_gene: TRBJ2-7; len: 15; d_gene: NA; abundance: NA; CDR3nt: TGTGCCACCGCTTATTTTGGGGGGTCCTCCTACGAGCAGTACTTC; CDR3aa: CATAYFGGSSYEQYF
v_gene: TRBV27; j_gene: TRBJ2-3; len: 16; d_gene: NA; abundance: NA; CDR3nt: TGTGCCAGCAGTTACGGGTACACTCCAAACGCAGATACGCAGTATTTT; CDR3aa: CASSYGYTPNADTQYF
v_gene: TRBV5-1; j_gene: TRBJ2-1; len: 16; d_gene: NA; abundance: NA; CDR3nt: TGCGCCAGCAGTACCCGAAGGGGAGCTAGTGCTGACGAGCAGTTCTTC; CDR3aa: CASSTRRGASADEQFF
v_gene: TRBV7-9; j_gene: TRBJ2-7; len: 15; d_gene: NA; abundance: NA; CDR3nt: TGTGCCAGCAGCTTTTCGAGGGGTTCAAATTACGAGCAGTACTTC; CDR3aa: CASSFSRGSNYEQYF
v_gene: TRBV7-2; j_gene: TRBJ1-2; len: 14; d_gene: TRBD1; abundance: NA; CDR3nt: TGTGCCAGCAGCTTCGACAGGGGGCTTGGTGGCTACACCTTC; CDR3aa: CASSFDRGLGGYTF
v_gene: TRBV2; j_gene: TRBJ2-5; len: 14; d_gene: NA; abundance: once; CDR3nt: TGTGCCAGCAGTGAAGGGGAGGTGCAAGAGACCCAGTACTTC; CDR3aa: CASSEGEVQETQYF
v_gene: TRBV21-1; j_gene: TRBJ2-3; len: 14; d_gene: NA; abundance: NA; CDR3nt: TGTGCCAGCAGGGGCGGGCTCGGGACAGATACGCAGTATTTT; CDR3aa: CASRGGLGTDTQYF
v_gene: TRBV5-1; j_gene: TRBJ1-1; len: 15; d_gene: NA; abundance: few; CDR3nt: TGCGCCAGCAGCCCTGGACCGACAGCGAACACTGAAGCTTTCTTT; CDR3aa: CASSPGPTANTEAFF
v_gene: TRBV6-1; j_gene: TRBJ2-3; len: 15; d_gene: TRBD2; abundance: NA; CDR3nt: TGTGCCAGCGCCCTAGCGGGAGTAGTAGCAGATACGCAGTATTTT; CDR3aa: CASALAGVVADTQYF
v_gene: TRBV3-1; j_gene: TRBJ2-5; len: 15; d_gene: NA; abundance: NA; CDR3nt: TGTGCCAGCAGCCGGATGGGGACCGGGCAAGAGACCCAGTACTTC; CDR3aa: CASSRMGTGQETQYF
v_gene: TRBV20-1; j_gene: TRBJ2-4; len: 12; d_gene: TRBD1; abundance: few; CDR3nt: TGCAGTGCTCCTCAGGGGGTAGACATTCAGTACTTC; CDR3aa: CSAPQGVDIQYF
v_gene: TRBV29-1; j_gene: TRBJ1-4; len: 11; d_gene: NA; abundance: few; CDR3nt: TGCAGCATGCGGACTAATGAAAAACTGTTTTTT; CDR3aa: CSMRTNEKLFF
v_gene: TRBV12-3/TRBV12-4; j_gene: TRBJ2-2; len: 15; d_gene: TRBD2; abundance: few; CDR3nt: TGTGCCAGCAGCCCTAGCGGGGGGGAATTCGGGGAGCTGTTTTTT; CDR3aa: CASSPSGGEFGELFF
v_gene: TRBV20-1; j_gene: TRBJ2-1; len: 15; d_gene: TRBD2; abundance: few; CDR3nt: TGCAGTGCTAGAGATACCAGCGGGGGGGCCTATGAGCAGTTCTTC; CDR3aa: CSARDTSGGAYEQFF
v_gene: TRBV20-1; j_gene: TRBJ2-7; len: 13; d_gene: NA; abundance: NA; CDR3nt: TGCAGTGCTAGAGAGCCCCCCGCCTACGAGCAGTACTTC; CDR3aa: CSAREPPAYEQYF
v_gene: TRBV15; j_gene: TRBJ2-5; len: 14; d_gene: NA; abundance: NA; CDR3nt: TGTGCCACCAGCTTCGGGGGTCGGCAAGAGACCCAGTACTTC; CDR3aa: CATSFGGRQETQYF
v_gene: TRBV7-2; j_gene: TRBJ1-3; len: 16; d_gene: NA; abundance: NA; CDR3nt: TGTGCCAGCAGCCCAGTGGGGGGGCTCTCTGGAAACACCATATATTTT; CDR3aa: CASSPVGGLSGNTIYF
v_gene: TRBV20-1; j_gene: TRBJ2-5; len: 11; d_gene: NA; abundance: NA; CDR3nt: TGCAGTGCTAGATGGGGAGTTGAGCGGTACTTC; CDR3aa: CSARWGVERYF
v_gene: TRBV7-2; j_gene: TRBJ2-1; len: 15; d_gene: NA; abundance: NA; CDR3nt: TGTGCCAGCAGCTTAGCTAGCGCAACCTACAATGAGCAGTTCTTC; CDR3aa: CASSLASATYNEQFF
v_gene: TRBV12-3/TRBV12-4; j_gene: TRBJ1-4; len: 14; d_gene: TRBD1; abundance: few; CDR3nt: TGTGCCAGCAGGACGGGACAGAGTAATGAAAAACTGTTTTTT; CDR3aa: CASRTGQSNEKLFF
v_gene: TRBV15; j_gene: TRBJ2-3; len: 21; d_gene: TRBD2; abundance: NA; CDR3nt: TGTGCCACCAGCCCAGCGCCATTCCTAGACCTACTAGCGGAGAGTAGGGACACGCAGTATTTT; CDR3aa: CATSPAPFLDLLAESRDTQYF
v_gene: TRBV2; j_gene: TRBJ2-1; len: 15; d_gene: TRBD2; abundance: many; CDR3nt: TGTGCCAGCAGTGCTGGGACTAGCTACCTGAATGAGCAGTTCTTC; CDR3aa: CASSAGTSYLNEQFF
v_gene: TRBV5-8; j_gene: TRBJ1-2; len: 15; d_gene: TRBD1; abundance: NA; CDR3nt: TGTGCCAGCAGCTCGACTGGGACAGGGGATTATGGCTACACCTTC; CDR3aa: CASSSTGTGDYGYTF
v_gene: TRBV6-2/TRBV6-3; j_gene: TRBJ2-1; len: 13; d_gene: NA; abundance: NA; CDR3nt: TGTGCCAGCAGGGACCAGAATTACAATGAGCAGTTCTTC; CDR3aa: CASRDQNYNEQFF
v_gene: TRBV4-1; j_gene: TRBJ1-5; len: 14; d_gene: NA; abundance: NA; CDR3nt: TGCGCCAGCAGCCCTGAGGGGGGGGGCCAGCCCCAGCATTTT; CDR3aa: CASSPEGGGQPQHF
v_gene: TRBV4-2; j_gene: TRBJ2-1; len: 15; d_gene: TRBD2; abundance: few; CDR3nt: TGTGCCAGCAGCGACGGACTAGCGGGTGTCAATGAGCAGTTCTTC; CDR3aa: CASSDGLAGVNEQFF
v_gene: TRBV15; j_gene: TRBJ1-3; len: 12; d_gene: NA; abundance: NA; CDR3nt: TGTGCCACCAGCAGAGGTGAAAACACCATATATTTT; CDR3aa: CATSRGENTIYF
v_gene: TRBV7-2; j_gene: TRBJ2-3; len: 19; d_gene: NA; abundance: NA; CDR3nt: TGTGCCAGCAGCTTGAGCAAGGCACCCCTGCCCCTTAGCACAGATACGCAGTATTTT; CDR3aa: CASSLSKAPLPLSTDTQYF
v_gene: TRBV2; j_gene: TRBJ2-1; len: 11; d_gene: NA; abundance: NA; CDR3nt: TGTGCCAGCAGTCTCCGGGACCAGCAGTTCTTC; CDR3aa: CASSLRDQQFF
v_gene: TRBV10-3; j_gene: TRBJ2-7; len: 13; d_gene: TRBD1; abundance: NA; CDR3nt: TGTGCCATCACTACACAGGGGGGCTACGAGCAGTACTTC; CDR3aa: CAITTQGGYEQYF
v_gene: TRBV2; j_gene: TRBJ1-2; len: 14; d_gene: NA; abundance: NA; CDR3nt: TGTGCCAGCAGTTCTAGGGTCGTTCAAGGTGGCTACACCTTC; CDR3aa: CASSSRVVQGGYTF
v_gene: TRBV4-1; j_gene: TRBJ2-2; len: 16; d_gene: NA; abundance: NA; CDR3nt: TGCGCCAGCAGCCAAGGACTAGGGACGAACACCGGGGAGCTGTTTTTT; CDR3aa: CASSQGLGTNTGELFF
v_gene: TRBV12-3/TRBV12-4; j_gene: TRBJ2-3; len: 14; d_gene: NA; abundance: NA; CDR3nt: TGTGCCAGCAGTTTGGGGGATAGCGCAGATACGCAGTATTTT; CDR3aa: CASSLGDSADTQYF
v_gene: TRBV5-1; j_gene: TRBJ2-1; len: 16; d_gene: TRBD2; abundance: NA; CDR3nt: TGCGCCAGCAGCTCGCAGACTAGCGGGGTGGGAAATGAGCAGTTCTTC; CDR3aa: CASSSQTSGVGNEQFF
v_gene: TRBV2; j_gene: TRBJ2-3; len: 15; d_gene: TRBD2; abundance: few; CDR3nt: TGTGCCAGCAGGAGGTGGAGCGGGAACGCAGATACGCAGTATTTT; CDR3aa: CASRRWSGNADTQYF
v_gene: TRBV11-2; j_gene: TRBJ2-7; len: 14; d_gene: TRBD1; abundance: few; CDR3nt: TGTGCCAGCAGTCCAGGGACAGCAGCCTACGAGCAGTACTTC; CDR3aa: CASSPGTAAYEQYF
v_gene: TRBV6-1; j_gene: TRBJ1-2; len: 14; d_gene: NA; abundance: NA; CDR3nt: TGTGCCAGCAATGAAGCGGGTGTCGGGTATGGCTACACCTTC; CDR3aa: CASNEAGVGYGYTF
v_gene: TRBV3-1; j_gene: TRBJ2-3; len: 15; d_gene: TRBD2; abundance: NA; CDR3nt: TGTGCCAGCAGCCCCTGGGGGGGAGTCCAAGATACGCAGTATTTT; CDR3aa: CASSPWGGVQDTQYF
v_gene: TRBV27; j_gene: TRBJ2-3; len: 13; d_gene: NA; abundance: NA; CDR3nt: TGTGCCAGCAGGCCCGACTGGAGAGATACGCAGTATTTT; CDR3aa: CASRPDWRDTQYF
v_gene: TRBV29-1; j_gene: TRBJ2-5; len: 11; d_gene: NA; abundance: many; CDR3nt: TGCAGCGCGAAACCCAAGGAGACCCAGTACTTC; CDR3aa: CSAKPKETQYF
v_gene: TRBV2; j_gene: TRBJ1-5; len: 16; d_gene: NA; abundance: NA; CDR3nt: TGTGCCAGCAGTGACTGGGGTTTGAGGGGAGCACAGCCCCAGCATTTT; CDR3aa: CASSDWGLRGAQPQHF
v_gene: TRBV5-5; j_gene: TRBJ1-2; len: 14; d_gene: NA; abundance: NA; CDR3nt: TGTGCCAGCAGCTTGTTCGGTAGCAACTATGGCTACACCTTC; CDR3aa: CASSLFGSNYGYTF
v_gene: TRBV3-1; j_gene: TRBJ2-7; len: 16; d_gene: NA; abundance: few; CDR3nt: TGTGCCAGCAGCCAAGATCCGCACGATCGGGGTAGCGAGCAGTACTTC; CDR3aa: CASSQDPHDRGSEQYF
v_gene: TRBV14; j_gene: TRBJ2-7; len: 20; d_gene: TRBD1; abundance: NA; CDR3nt: TGTGCCAGCAGCCAACCCCGGGACAGGGGACGAACTAGCTCCTACAATGAGCAGTACTTC; CDR3aa: CASSQPRDRGRTSSYNEQYF
v_gene: TRBV29-1; j_gene: TRBJ1-2; len: 14; d_gene: NA; abundance: NA; CDR3nt: TGCAGCTTCGGCAACCAGGGTTCCCTTTATGGCCACACCTTC; CDR3aa: CSFGNQGSLYGHTF
v_gene: TRBV18; j_gene: TRBJ2-7; len: 17; d_gene: TRBD2; abundance: NA; CDR3nt: TGTGCCAGCTCACCAGTTTGGGCTAGCGGGGGAACCTACGAGCAGTACTTC; CDR3aa: CASSPVWASGGTYEQYF
v_gene: TRBV5-1; j_gene: TRBJ2-2; len: 14; d_gene: TRBD1; abundance: few; CDR3nt: TGCGCCAGCACAGGGGGATTTAACATCGGGGAGCTGTTTTTT; CDR3aa: CASTGGFNIGELFF
v_gene: TRBV15; j_gene: TRBJ1-2; len: 15; d_gene: NA; abundance: few; CDR3nt: TGTGCCACCAGCGGGCCCACAGACCTCTTCTATGGCTACACCTTC; CDR3aa: CATSGPTDLFYGYTF
v_gene: TRBV19; j_gene: TRBJ1-2; len: 15; d_gene: NA; abundance: once; CDR3nt: TGTGCCAGCACGCAGAATCCAGGGATAAACTATGGCTACACCTTC; CDR3aa: CASTQNPGINYGYTF
v_gene: TRBV20-1; j_gene: TRBJ2-7; len: 14; d_gene: TRBD2; abundance: NA; CDR3nt: TGCAGTGCTAGGCCCAAGCGGGATCCCTACGAGCAGTACTTC; CDR3aa: CSARPKRDPYEQYF
v_gene: TRBV11-2; j_gene: TRBJ2-1; len: 15; d_gene: TRBD1; abundance: few; CDR3nt: TGTGCCAGCAGCTTAGGGACAGGGAACTACAATGAGCAGTTCTTC; CDR3aa: CASSLGTGNYNEQFF